This TCR beta chain was recorded in a study of T cell responses to AZD1222 COVID-19 vaccine. Study-level points and caveats: Vaccination with two AZD1222 doses was followed by a rise in Spike-specific TCR breadth and depth.

Germline V gene sequence: CDR1 SGDLS, CDR2 YYNGEE. The V gene end was trimmed by 0 bases and the J gene end by 4 bases; junction bases not matched to a gene: 7. The CDR3 extends over 16 amino acids. Of note for this clone: What it binds is unknown.

Sequencing used immunoSEQ multiplex PCR; TCRdb keeps in-frame clones, though not all of them. Found here are about 130,000 clones, around 90% of them singletons; the top ten hold under 4.5%. The chain carries TRBV9 and TRBJ2-1, with 7 bases that match TRBD2. The receptor comes from an adult in good health. This material consisted of peripheral blood, taken on day 0 of AZD1222 vaccination. DNA for the CDR3: TGTGCCAGCAGCGTAGTCATAGCGGGCTCATACAATGAGCAGTTCTTC. Translating it yields CASSVVIAGSYNEQFF.